Included here is one TCR beta chain sequence, with context. Its antigen remains undetermined. There are no base qualities to consult, and no much larger clone falls within one base. Germline trimming amounts to 1 base on V and 7 bases on J, with 6 as the count of junction bases outside the gene matches. From the cysteine up to the phenylalanine, the CDR3 has a length of 15 residues. Only the CDR3 region is kept as DNA, spanning 45 bases read in frame from base 1. From the germline V gene, CDR1 is SGHTA and CDR2 is FQGNSA. The source of the sample is a study of blood T cell repertoires in COVID-19 (TCRdb year 2020). Regarding the research as a whole: Samples from collaborators originated in the United States, Italy and Spain and spanned both the acute and convalescent phases of COVID-19. The prospective study material was composed of cDNA or gDNA derived from T cells, B-cell-depleted T cells, or PBMCs. Subjects who had been exposed to COVID-19, were actively infected with it, or had recovered from it provided the deeply sampled blood TCRbeta repertoires that made up the dataset. The repertoires were released in a freely available public database meant as a resource for research on the immune response to SARS-CoV-2. Samples were obtained from the ongoing ImmuneRACE study (first 160 participants) and from over a thousand subjects provided by 6 global collaborators. The sample metadata nearly always contained a de-identified subject ID, COVID-19 status, age in years and sex. Where available, HLA class I and class II types were taken from metadata supplied by the sample provider and were not determined by assay-based typing.

General conclusions and limits of the study: The amount of clinical and demographic metadata varied by source and participant and was provided uncurated.

Collaborating institutions collected whole blood in K2EDTA tubes following their own protocols. For TCRbeta analysis, collaborators shipped samples as frozen whole blood, isolated PBMCs, or DNA extracted from either of those sample types. TCRbeta CDR3 regions were amplified from genomic DNA using the immunoSEQ Assay, a bias-controlled multiplex PCR. The published analysis was carried out like this. The number of nucleated cells in each sample was estimated from the amplification of reference gene primers within the assay. To quantify the absolute abundance of each unique TCRbeta CDR3 rearrangement, sequence reads were collapsed and filtered. For each sample, productive Simpson clonality was calculated by taking the square root of Simpson's diversity index across productive rearrangements. The source is immuneACCESS, and TCRdb retained only in-frame sequences with V and J called. Part of the clones is not carried over; for the studies checked, unresolved V genes explain less than half of this, and the remainder is unexplained. Clone size and V and J calls were adopted from that table, with D and trimming inferred from the DNA. In all, the sample holds around 94,000 clones, and 70% to 90% of those were seen once. The top ten constitute around 2.9% of the sample.

Sequences were obtained from peripheral blood. The V gene is TRBV7-2 and the J gene is TRBJ2-1, and 8 junctional nucleotides match TRBD2. The sequence was obtained from a man aged 50 to 59 with active or convalescent COVID-19. The DNA reads as follows: TGTGCCAGCAGCTTAGTTGGGACTAGTGCGAATGAGCAGTTCTTC. Translated, this is CASSLVGTSANEQFF.